Each of the 9 T cell receptor beta chains below was sequenced from the same sample in a study of blood T cells in healthy people across ages. Primers used in a second PCR of roughly 7 to 12 cycles were a sample-barcoded 5' primer and a J-beta primer mix. TCRdb recomputed calls from the 5' RACE reads with MiXCR, one row per CDR3 protein. Among under 2,000,000 distinct CDR3 sequences listed, 49% were seen once. The sample comprised blood. The receptors were gathered from a woman between 40 and 50 years old in good health.

The chain uses TRBV7-9 and TRBJ2-1, with TRBD2 matching over 10 bases. The length of the CDR3 is 15 residues. Per the germline V gene, CDR1 is SEHNR and CDR2 is FQNEAQ (reference sequence). V dropped 5 bases and J dropped 6; count of bases not matched to a gene: 7. CDR3 DNA: TGTGCCAGCAGCCCACCGGGACTAGCGTTCAATGAGCAGTTCTTC. It specifies CASSPPGLAFNEQFF.

V usage is TRBV7-2 and J usage is TRBJ1-5, with 7 nucleotides matching TRBD1. Germline lookup yields CDR1 SGHTA and CDR2 FQGNSA. The V segment lost 5 bases and the J segment 0 bases; nucleotides outside the gene matches: 7. The CDR3 loop spans 16 amino acids. The CDR3, as DNA: TGTGCCAGCAGCGACACACAGGGGCCTAGCAATCAGCCCCAGCATTTT. It yields the protein CASSDTQGPSNQPQHF.

This clonotype was observed a few times. Relative to the germline gene, one junction end is altered; a read error may explain this. The V gene is TRBV7-7, the J gene TRBJ2-3; 7 nucleotides agree with TRBD1. This CDR3 region has 14 residues. The germline V gene has CDR1 SSHAT and CDR2 FNYEAQ (reference sequence). CDR3 DNA: TGTGCTAGCAGTAGACAGGGTCTCACAGATACGCAGTATTTT. Protein product: CASSRQGLTDTQYF.

This clonotype was detected a few times. The chain carries TRBV6-2 or TRBV6-3 and TRBJ2-7; 11 positions agree with TRBD1. This CDR3 has 15 residues. Germline CDR1 and CDR2: MNHEY and SVGEGT. With V trimmed by 5 bases and J by 3 bases, 6 bases remained unmatched. The CDR3 sequence: CASSQPGQGVYEQYF. CDR3 sequence (DNA): TGTGCCAGCAGTCAACCGGGACAGGGGGTCTACGAGCAGTACTTC.

The sample holds a few counts of this clonotype. This sequence joins TRBV5-1 and TRBJ2-5; no definite D call. The CDR3 extends over 14 amino acids. Between the trimmed V and J ends, which lost 0 bases and 5 bases, there was a span of 11 bases. From germline, CDR1 is SGHRS and CDR2 YFSETQ. CDR3 nucleotides: TGCGCCAGCAGCTTGGAGGGTCGACTGGAGACCCAGTACTTC. Amino acid sequence: CASSLEGRLETQYF.

This chain connects TRBV12-3 or TRBV12-4 to TRBJ2-1; D is perhaps TRBD1 (5 bases). This CDR3 has 14 residues. V was clipped by 6 bases and J by 13 bases, with 22 bases between them. The CDR3 coding sequence is TGTGCCAGCAGGCCCGGACACGCCCAAGAGACCCAGTTCTTC. It yields the protein CASRPGHAQETQFF.

The gene calls are TRBV28 and TRBJ2-1; 12 bases agree with TRBD1. This CDR3 contains 15 residues. Per the germline V gene, CDR1 is MDHEN and CDR2 is SYDVKM. Trimming took 11 bases from V and 9 from J; bases not matched to a gene: 14. The CDR3 DNA is TGTGCCGGGATGGGGCCGGGACAGGGGGCCGGTGAGCAGTTCTTC. Protein product: CAGMGPGQGAGEQFF.

The CDR3 sequence is CASIPGGGSNYGYTF. The CDR3 bases are TGTGCCAGCATTCCGGGGGGGGGGTCTAACTATGGCTACACCTTC. The V call is TRBV6-6, the J call TRBJ1-2; D may be TRBD1 (5 bases). V gave up 7 bases and J gave up 0 bases, with 15 bases separating them. The CDR3 loop spans 15 amino acids. Germline assignment: CDR1 MNHNY and CDR2 SVGAGI (reference sequence).

The V call is TRBV7-3, the J call TRBJ2-1, with TRBD2 identical over 7 bases. Germline V lookup: CDR1 SGHTA, CDR2 FQGTGA. This CDR3 region has 18 residues. V lost 0 bases, J lost 2 bases, and 10 bases stayed unmatched. The CDR3 sequence: CASSLTFIAGETYNEQFF. In nucleotides, the CDR3 is TGTGCCAGCAGCTTAACGTTTATTGCGGGGGAAACCTACAATGAGCAGTTCTTC. Full variable domain (rest looked up from reference TRBV7-3 and TRBJ2-1): GAGVSQTPSNKVTEKGKYVELRCDPISGHTALYWYRQSLGQGPEFLIYFQGTGAADDSGLPNDRFFAVRPEGSVSTLKIQRTERGDSAVYLCASSLTFIAGETYNEQFFGPGTRLTVL.